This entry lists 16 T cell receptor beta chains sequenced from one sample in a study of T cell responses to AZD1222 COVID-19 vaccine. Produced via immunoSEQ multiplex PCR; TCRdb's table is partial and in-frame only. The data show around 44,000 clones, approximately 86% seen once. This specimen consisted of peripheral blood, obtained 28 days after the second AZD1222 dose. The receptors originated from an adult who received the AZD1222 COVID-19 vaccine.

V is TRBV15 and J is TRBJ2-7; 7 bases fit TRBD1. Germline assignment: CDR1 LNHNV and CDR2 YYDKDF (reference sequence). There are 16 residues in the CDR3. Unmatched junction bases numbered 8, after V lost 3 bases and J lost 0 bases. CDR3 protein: CATSRLSGTDSYEQYF. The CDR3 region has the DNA TGTGCCACCAGCAGGCTGTCCGGGACAGACTCCTACGAGCAGTACTTC.

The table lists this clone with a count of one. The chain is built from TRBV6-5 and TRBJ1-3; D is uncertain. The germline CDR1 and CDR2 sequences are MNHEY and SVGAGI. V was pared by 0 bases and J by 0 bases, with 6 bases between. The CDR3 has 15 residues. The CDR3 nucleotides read TGTGCCAGCAGTTACTCCAGCAGCTCTGGAAACACCATATATTTT. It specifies CASSYSSSSGNTIYF.

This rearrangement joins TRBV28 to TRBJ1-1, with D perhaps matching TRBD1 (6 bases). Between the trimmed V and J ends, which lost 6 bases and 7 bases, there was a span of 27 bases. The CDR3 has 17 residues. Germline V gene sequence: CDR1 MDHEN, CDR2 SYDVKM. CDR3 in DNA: TGTGCCAGCAGCCGCAGCGTGGGTTTAGGGGGTAGTAATGAAGCTTTCTTT. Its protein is CASSRSVGLGGSNEAFF.

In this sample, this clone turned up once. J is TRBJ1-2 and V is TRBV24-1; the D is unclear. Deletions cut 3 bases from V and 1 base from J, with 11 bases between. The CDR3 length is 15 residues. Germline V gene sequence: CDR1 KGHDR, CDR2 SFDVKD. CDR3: CATSDAAGVNYGYTF. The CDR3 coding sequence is TGTGCCACCAGTGATGCCGCGGGAGTTAACTATGGCTACACCTTC.

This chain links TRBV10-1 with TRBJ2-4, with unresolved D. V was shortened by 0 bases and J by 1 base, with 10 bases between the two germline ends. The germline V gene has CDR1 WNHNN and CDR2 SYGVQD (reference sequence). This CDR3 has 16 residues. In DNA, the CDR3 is TGCGCCAGCAGTGAGTCCGGCCTACGGGCCAAAAACATTCAGTACTTC. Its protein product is CASSESGLRAKNIQYF.

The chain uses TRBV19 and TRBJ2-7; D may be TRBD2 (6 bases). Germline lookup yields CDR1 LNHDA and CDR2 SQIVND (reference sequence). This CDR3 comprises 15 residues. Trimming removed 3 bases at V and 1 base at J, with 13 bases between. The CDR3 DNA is TGTGCCAGTAGTATTAGGAGCGGACTATCCTACGAGCAGTACTTC. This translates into CASSIRSGLSYEQYF.

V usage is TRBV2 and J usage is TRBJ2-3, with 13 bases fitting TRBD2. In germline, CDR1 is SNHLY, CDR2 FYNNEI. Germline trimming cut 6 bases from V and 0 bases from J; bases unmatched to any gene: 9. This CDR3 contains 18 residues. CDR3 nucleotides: TGTGCCAGCAGCCAAAGCGGGGGACTAGCGGGAAGCACAGATACGCAGTATTTT. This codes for CASSQSGGLAGSTDTQYF.

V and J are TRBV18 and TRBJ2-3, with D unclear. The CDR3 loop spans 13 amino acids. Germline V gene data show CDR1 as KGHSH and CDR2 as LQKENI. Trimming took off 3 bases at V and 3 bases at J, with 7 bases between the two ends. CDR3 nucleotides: TGTGCCAGCTCACCGGCTTCAACAGATACGCAGTATTTT. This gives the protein CASSPASTDTQYF.

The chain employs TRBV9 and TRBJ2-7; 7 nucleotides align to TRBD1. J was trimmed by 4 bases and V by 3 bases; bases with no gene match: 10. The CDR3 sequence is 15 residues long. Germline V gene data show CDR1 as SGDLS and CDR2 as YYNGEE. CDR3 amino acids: CASSEGPGTAYEQYF. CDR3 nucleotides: TGTGCCAGCAGCGAGGGGCCTGGGACAGCGTACGAGCAGTACTTC.

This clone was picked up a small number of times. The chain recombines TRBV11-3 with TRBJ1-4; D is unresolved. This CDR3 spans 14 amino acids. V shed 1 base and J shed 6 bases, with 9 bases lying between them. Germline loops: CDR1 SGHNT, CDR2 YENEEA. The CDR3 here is CASSLGREDEKLFF. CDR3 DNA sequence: TGTGCCAGCAGCTTAGGACGAGAGGATGAAAAACTGTTTTTT.

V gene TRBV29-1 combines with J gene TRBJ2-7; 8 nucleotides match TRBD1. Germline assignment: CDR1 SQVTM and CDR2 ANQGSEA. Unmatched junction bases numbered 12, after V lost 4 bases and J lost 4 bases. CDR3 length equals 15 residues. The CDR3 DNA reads TGCAGCGTTGTTGTGGACAGGGTGAGGACTTACGAGCAGTACTTC. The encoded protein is CSVVVDRVRTYEQYF.

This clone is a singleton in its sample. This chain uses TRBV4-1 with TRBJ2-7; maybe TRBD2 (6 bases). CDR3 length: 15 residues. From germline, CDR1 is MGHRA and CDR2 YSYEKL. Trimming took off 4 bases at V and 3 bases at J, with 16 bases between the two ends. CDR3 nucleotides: TGCGCCAGCAGCCCCTCATGGGGGGTCGGCTACGAGCAGTACTTC. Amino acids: CASSPSWGVGYEQYF.

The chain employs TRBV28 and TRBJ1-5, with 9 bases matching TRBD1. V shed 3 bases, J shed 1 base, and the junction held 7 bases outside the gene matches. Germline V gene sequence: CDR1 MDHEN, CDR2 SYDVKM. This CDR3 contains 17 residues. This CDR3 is CASSLPRQGVSNQPQHF. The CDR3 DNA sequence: TGTGCCAGCAGTTTGCCGAGACAGGGGGTGAGCAATCAGCCCCAGCATTTT.

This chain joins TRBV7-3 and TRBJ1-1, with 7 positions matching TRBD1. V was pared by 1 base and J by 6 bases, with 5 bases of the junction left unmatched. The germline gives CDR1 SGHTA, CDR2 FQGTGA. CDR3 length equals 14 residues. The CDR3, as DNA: TGTGCCAGCAGCTTAAATACAGGGGACTCTGAAGCTTTCTTT. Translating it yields CASSLNTGDSEAFF.

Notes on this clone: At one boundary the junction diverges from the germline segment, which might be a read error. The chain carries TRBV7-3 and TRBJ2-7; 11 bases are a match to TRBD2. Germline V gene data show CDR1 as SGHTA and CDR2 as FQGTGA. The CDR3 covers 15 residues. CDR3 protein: CASSLTSGSKNEQYF. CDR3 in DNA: TGTGCCAGCAGCCTAACTAGCGGGAGTAAGAACGAGCAGTACTTC.

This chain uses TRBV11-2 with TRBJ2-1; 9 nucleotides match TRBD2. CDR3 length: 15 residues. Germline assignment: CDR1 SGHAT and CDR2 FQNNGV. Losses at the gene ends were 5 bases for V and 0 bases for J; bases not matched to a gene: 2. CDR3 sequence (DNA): TGTGCCAGCAGCCCTAGCGGGATCTCCTACAATGAGCAGTTCTTC. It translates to CASSPSGISYNEQFF.